The clone carrying this T cell receptor beta chain was counted a single time. What it binds is unknown. The germline V gene has CDR1 MNHEY and CDR2 SVGAGI. The V end was cut by 7 bases, the J end by 6 bases, with 16 bases between. This CDR3 comprises 14 residues. This record belongs to a study of cytomegalovirus exposure and HLA in healthy donors. Study-level findings and limits: Some V segments, including TRBV6-2 and TRBV6-3, were excluded as indistinguishable. Available immune exposure information covered CMV serostatus only.

PCR involved 60 Vbeta and 13 Jbeta primers. The table came from immunoSEQ multiplex PCR; TCRdb's copy has only in-frame clones and leaves some out. The profile shows approximately 32,000 clones, over 90% of them singletons. The chain uses TRBV6-5 and TRBJ1-5; D is ambiguous. The clonotype was recovered from a woman between 18 and 30 years old in good health and CMV-seronegative. Sample: PBMCs. This chain's CDR3 is CASTEAWGGQPQHF. The CDR3 DNA reads as TGTGCCAGCACAGAAGCGTGGGGAGGTCAGCCCCAGCATTTT.